A selection of T cell receptor beta chains follows, all from one sample in a study of shared clonotypes between healthy human individuals. Clones were sequenced by immunoSEQ multiplex PCR, and TCRdb holds only the in-frame ones, with some missing. The sample lists more than 2 million clones, just over 90% occurring once. Sequencing input: naive CD8+ T cells from PBMCs. The receptors derive from a man aged 18-30 years in good health. Some clones in this sample may be carry-over from other donors' samples. Both conserved end residues are part of each CDR3. The D gene is left open where the match is weak. Some rows have no size entry. The others give once, few or many, or a class for an expanded clone.

J gene | D gene | clone size | V gene | CDR3 DNA | CDR3 protein
TRBJ2-7 | TRBD1 | . | TRBV19 | TGTGCCAGTAGTATCCGGGACAGGGGTAGTGACGAGCAGTACTTC | CASSIRDRGSDEQYF
TRBJ2-4 | TRBD1 | . | TRBV7-8 | TGTGCCAGCAGCTTTAGACAGGGGGCTGGGGAAAACATTCAGTACTTC | CASSFRQGAGENIQYF
TRBJ2-1 | . | once | TRBV30 | TGTGCCTGGAGTCTGGACGGTCACAATGAGCAGTTCTTC | CAWSLDGHNEQFF
TRBJ1-1 | . | . | TRBV4-1 | TGTGCCAGCAGCTTGGGCGGGCCTGAAGCTTTCTTT | CASSLGGPEAFF
TRBJ2-3 | TRBD1 | . | TRBV19 | TGTGCCAGTAGTATAAGTTGGAATAGCAGGACAGGGCCCCCAGATACGCAGTATTTT | CASSISWNSRTGPPDTQYF
TRBJ2-5 | . | . | TRBV4-1 | TGCGCCAGCAGCCAAGCAGGGCCACAAGAGACCCAGTACTTC | CASSQAGPQETQYF
TRBJ2-7 | . | . | TRBV7-9 | TGTGCCAGCAGTCGAGTCATAGAGTCCTACGAGCAGTACTTC | CASSRVIESYEQYF
TRBJ2-7 | . | . | TRBV27 | TGTGCCAGCAGTTTCGACCCTCCTCAAGACGGGGTCTACGAGCAGTACTTC | CASSFDPPQDGVYEQYF
TRBJ1-1 | . | . | TRBV2 | TGTGCCAGCAGTGGACACCTTTATAACACTGAAGCTTTCTTT | CASSGHLYNTEAFF
TRBJ2-1 | TRBD2 | . | TRBV9 | TGTGCCAGCAGCGTAGGCGGGAGCGAGACGGGTGAGCAGTTCTTC | CASSVGGSETGEQFF
TRBJ2-1 | . | . | TRBV27 | TGTGCCAGCAGTCGGGAGCCCCCCTACAATGAGCAGTTCTTC | CASSREPPYNEQFF
TRBJ1-2 | . | . | TRBV29-1 | TGCAGGACGCAGGGAAATAATGGCTACACCTTC | CRTQGNNGYTF
TRBJ2-6 | TRBD1 | once | TRBV5-1 | TGCGCCAGCAGCTTAACCCCGGGACAGTATGTCTCTGGGGCCAACGTCCTGACTTTC | CASSLTPGQYVSGANVLTF
TRBJ1-4 | . | . | TRBV5-6 | TGTGCCAGCAGCTTGCTGGCAGCAACTAATGAAAAACTGTTTTTT | CASSLLAATNEKLFF
TRBJ2-7 | . | . | TRBV7-9 | TGTGCCTCACGAGATTCCAGCGGAGGGGACTCCTACGAGCAGTACTTC | CASRDSSGGDSYEQYF
TRBJ2-2 | . | . | TRBV2 | TGTGCCGGAGACTCGGACGGGATGGACACCGGGGAGCTGTTTTTT | CAGDSDGMDTGELFF
TRBJ2-5 | . | . | TRBV10-3 | TGTGCCATCATGGGGGAAGCGGCAAACCAAGAGACCCAGTACTTC | CAIMGEAANQETQYF
TRBJ2-7 | . | . | TRBV14 | TGTGCCAGCAGCCAATACCAGGGCGAGCAGTACTTC | CASSQYQGEQYF
TRBJ2-7 | . | . | TRBV5-5 | TGTGCCAGCAGCTTTAGGGGTTCCTACGAGCAGTACTTC | CASSFRGSYEQYF
TRBJ2-3 | TRBD2 | once | TRBV27 | TGTGCCAGCAGTTTATGGGCGGGAGTCCCCACAGATACGCAGTATTTT | CASSLWAGVPTDTQYF